What follows are 26 T cell receptor beta chains derived from one specimen sequenced in a study of blood T cell repertoires in COVID-19. Measured with immunoSEQ multiplex PCR; TCRdb has only the in-frame clones, and not every one. This table holds hundreds of thousands of clones, over 70% found once. Sequencing was performed on peripheral blood. The receptors stem from a woman in her 50s with COVID-19, enrolled during active disease.

The rearrangement joins TRBV5-1 to TRBJ1-2; 7 bases fit TRBD1. Trimming at V came to 4 bases and at J to 8 bases, leaving 11 bases not matched to a gene. The CDR3 runs 14 residues. Germline lookup yields CDR1 SGHRS and CDR2 YFSETQ. The CDR3 region has the DNA TGCGCCAGCAGCCCGACAAGGGGGCTGGGCGGCTACACCTTC. Protein sequence: CASSPTRGLGGYTF.

V usage is TRBV7-2 and J usage is TRBJ1-2; D may be TRBD1 (6 bases). V shed 6 bases and J shed 7 bases, with 18 bases lying between them. Germline values: CDR1 SGHTA, CDR2 FQGNSA. The CDR3 is 14 amino acids. This CDR3 reads CASRPGTNGFGYTF. The CDR3 DNA is TGTGCCAGCAGACCGGGGACAAACGGTTTTGGCTACACCTTC. The full variable domain, rest sourced from reference TRBV7-2 and TRBJ1-2, is GAGVSQSPSNKVTEKGKDVELRCDPISGHTALYWYRQSLGQGLEFLIYFQGNSAPDKSGLPSDRFSAERTGGSVSTLTIQRTQQEDSAVYLCASRPGTNGFGYTFGSGTRLTVV.

V gene TRBV9 combines with J gene TRBJ1-1; D gene uncertain. Trimming pared 2 bases from V and 7 bases from J, leaving 12 bases between. CDR1 is SGDLS, CDR2 YYNGEE, per germline. The CDR3 is 13 residues long. As DNA, the CDR3 is TGTGCCAGCAGCGTCACGGTAGCGGGTGAAGCTTTCTTT. It specifies CASSVTVAGEAFF.

This rearrangement joins TRBV11-3 to TRBJ2-7, with 7 bases fitting TRBD2. The germline gives CDR1 SGHNT, CDR2 YENEEA. This CDR3 spans 14 amino acids. The V segment lost 1 base and the J segment 2 bases; nucleotides outside the gene matches: 2. Written as DNA, the CDR3 is TGTGCCAGCAGCTTAGGGGGAGGGGCCTACGAGCAGTACTTC. Its protein is CASSLGGGAYEQYF. The variable domain in full, with the rest retrieved from reference TRBV11-3 and TRBJ2-7, is EAGVVQSPRYKIIEKKQPVAFWCNPISGHNTLYWYLQNLGQGPELLIRYENEEAVDDSQLPKDRFSAERLKGVDSTLKIQPAELGDSAVYLCASSLGGGAYEQYFGPGTRLTVT.

This CDR3 is CASSPVLDEQYF. DNA for the CDR3: TGTGCCAGCAGCCCCGTCCTCGACGAGCAGTACTTC. V is TRBV11-3 and J is TRBJ2-7; D gene uncertain. Between the trimmed V and J ends, which lost 5 bases and 5 bases, there was a span of 10 bases. This CDR3 has 12 amino acids. Germline V gene sequence: CDR1 SGHNT, CDR2 YENEEA.

The CDR3 region is CATSDPTGPNLDTQYF. CDR3 sequence (DNA): TGTGCCACCAGTGATCCTACGGGTCCCAATTTGGATACGCAGTATTTT. The V gene is TRBV24-1, the J gene TRBJ2-3; D uncertain. The CDR3 is 16 amino acids. V gave up 3 bases and J gave up 6 bases, with 18 bases separating them. CDR1 is KGHDR, CDR2 SFDVKD, per germline.

This clone was seen just once. The V call is TRBV30, the J call TRBJ1-5, with TRBD1 matching 9 bases. V shed 1 base and J 5 bases; nucleotides not matched to a gene: 6. The CDR3 covers 15 residues. CDR1 GTSNPN and CDR2 SVGIG come from the germline V gene (reference sequence). The DNA for the CDR3 is TGTGCCTGGAGTGGGATGACAGGGGGTGATCAGCCCCAGCATTTT. Amino acids: CAWSGMTGGDQPQHF.

This clone was found once. J is TRBJ2-1 and V is TRBV20-1, with 10 positions matching TRBD2. Germline lookup yields CDR1 DFQATT and CDR2 SNEGSKA (reference sequence). V dropped 6 bases and J dropped 5; count of bases not matched to a gene: 19. The CDR3 spans 18 residues. CDR3 DNA: TGCAGTGCGAGTGAGCGGGAGGGGGGAAGTTGGTTCAACAATGAGCAGTTCTTC. Encoded protein: CSASEREGGSWFNNEQFF.

The chain couples TRBV21-1 to TRBJ1-5; the table's TRBD1 call for D was not verified on the DNA. TRBV21-1 is a pseudogene locus. The CDR3 loop spans 11 amino acids. The CDR3 DNA follows: TGTGCCAGCAGCAAAGAGACAGGGCAGCATTTT. The encoded protein is CASSKETGQHF.

The chain carries TRBV30 and TRBJ1-1, with D possibly matching TRBD1 (5 bases). Germline assignment: CDR1 GTSNPN and CDR2 SVGIG (reference sequence). The CDR3 is 14 residues long. V dropped 2 bases and J dropped 5 bases, with 15 bases sitting between them. CDR3 sequence reads: CAWSPAGIWTEAFF. The CDR3 DNA reads TGTGCCTGGAGTCCCGCAGGGATATGGACTGAAGCTTTCTTT.

This CDR3 is CASSPGADYNEQFF. The CDR3, as DNA: TGCGCCAGCAGCCCTGGGGCAGACTACAATGAGCAGTTCTTC. The rearrangement joins TRBV5-1 to TRBJ2-1; D may be TRBD1 (5 bases). CDR3 length: 14 residues. Germline V gives CDR1 SGHRS, CDR2 YFSETQ. Deletions cut 4 bases from V and 3 bases from J, with 11 bases between.

This chain links TRBV5-1 with TRBJ1-3; 7 bases align to TRBD1. The length of the CDR3 is 15 residues. Trimming cost V 2 bases and J 4 bases; bases outside gene matches: 6. Per the germline V gene, CDR1 is SGHRS and CDR2 is YFSETQ. CDR3 sequence: CASSLQGSDGNTIYF. The CDR3 nucleotides read TGCGCCAGCAGCTTACAGGGGTCAGACGGAAACACCATATATTTT.

V usage is TRBV19 and J usage is TRBJ1-2; TRBD1 might be the D (6 bases). CDR1 and CDR2 from the germline V gene are LNHDA and SQIVND (reference sequence). The CDR3 length is 11 residues. The V gene lost 7 bases and the J gene lost 7 bases, with 10 bases spanning the gap. CDR3 DNA: TGTGCCAGTACGCAGGGGCTTGGCTACACCTTC. It codes for CASTQGLGYTF. The variable domain in full, with the rest retrieved from reference TRBV19 and TRBJ1-2, is DGGITQSPKYLFRKEGQNVTLSCEQNLNHDAMYWYRQDPGQGLRLIYYSQIVNDFQKGDIAEGYSVSREKKESFPLTVTSAQKNPTAFYLCASTQGLGYTFGSGTRLTVV.

J is TRBJ1-5 and V is TRBV6-5, with unresolved D. This CDR3 spans 13 amino acids. The germline CDR1 and CDR2 sequences are MNHEY and SVGAGI. V lost 7 bases to trimming and J lost 0 bases, with 7 bases between them. The CDR3 DNA reads TGTGCCAGCAACCAGAATAGCAATCAGCCCCAGCATTTT. It yields the protein CASNQNSNQPQHF.

The V and J genes are TRBV3-1 (or the pseudogene TRBV3-2) and TRBJ2-5; 10 positions match TRBD2. CDR1 and CDR2 from the germline V gene are LGHDT and YNNKEL (reference sequence). The CDR3 contains 20 residues. V was clipped by 1 base and J by 2 bases; unmatched bases: 16. The CDR3 loop reads CASSQVHVAGGNGGQETQYF. For the CDR3, the DNA is TGTGCCAGCAGCCAAGTTCATGTAGCGGGAGGAAATGGGGGGCAAGAGACCCAGTACTTC.

This clone has a single count. The chain combines TRBV5-5 with TRBJ2-2; TRBD2 aligns across 14 bases. With V trimmed by 0 bases and J by 5 bases, 3 bases remained unmatched. Germline V gene sequence: CDR1 SGHKS, CDR2 YYEKEE (reference sequence). CDR3 size: 17 residues. This CDR3 is CASSLGLAGGPTGELFF. The CDR3 DNA reads TGTGCCAGCAGCTTGGGACTAGCGGGAGGGCCGACCGGGGAGCTGTTTTTT.

The chain links TRBV28 to TRBJ2-3; the D is unclear. The germline V and J ends were trimmed by 2 bases and 4 bases, with 4 bases remaining between them. From germline, CDR1 is MDHEN and CDR2 SYDVKM. This CDR3 has 12 amino acids. CDR3 sequence (DNA): TGTGCCAGCAGTTTAATAGCAGATACGCAGTATTTT. It codes for CASSLIADTQYF.

This chain connects TRBV27 to TRBJ1-6; no clear D gene. The CDR3 contains 14 residues. CDR1 and CDR2 (germline): MNHEY, SMNVEV (reference sequence). Trimming took 6 bases from V and 9 from J, leaving 15 bases between them. For the CDR3, the DNA is TGTGCCAGCAGCCGGGATCTAGAAGGTTCACCCCTCCACTTT. This codes for CASSRDLEGSPLHF.

The rearrangement joins TRBV5-4 to TRBJ2-7; 7 nucleotides align to TRBD1. The germline V gene encodes CDR1 SGHNT and CDR2 YYREEE (reference sequence). Trimming at V came to 4 bases and at J to 9 bases, leaving 7 bases not matched to a gene. This CDR3 has 12 amino acids. CDR3 DNA sequence: TGTGCCAGCAGCCTCGGACAGGAGGTGCAGTACTTC. Amino acid sequence: CASSLGQEVQYF.

The chain links TRBV5-6 to TRBJ1-2; D gene uncertain. The length of the CDR3 is 14 residues. Germline CDR1 is SGHDT and CDR2 is YYEEEE. V was shortened by 4 bases and J by 11 bases, with 21 bases between the two germline ends. CDR3 DNA: TGTGCCAGCAGCCTGATGGTGCTGGGCCTAAGTTACACCTTC. It specifies CASSLMVLGLSYTF.

This chain uses TRBV2 with TRBJ2-7; no reliable D call. Germline CDR1 and CDR2: SNHLY and FYNNEI. Trimming removed 2 bases at V and 4 bases at J, with 15 bases between. The length of the CDR3 is 15 residues. DNA for the CDR3: TGTGCCAGCAGTGAATCCCTGGTTGCGATTTACGAGCAGTACTTC. It translates to CASSESLVAIYEQYF.

The gene calls are TRBV4-1 and TRBJ2-3; TRBD2 aligns across 15 bases. Germline V gene sequence: CDR1 MGHRA, CDR2 YSYEKL. Losses at the gene ends were 0 bases for V and 4 bases for J; bases not matched to a gene: 5. CDR3 size: 18 residues. Written as DNA, the CDR3 is TGCGCCAGCAGCCAAGATCGAGGACTAGCGGGAGGGTCAGATACGCAGTATTTT. Protein product: CASSQDRGLAGGSDTQYF.

The chain combines TRBV7-6 with TRBJ2-1; 7 nucleotides agree with TRBD2. CDR3 length: 15 amino acids. J was trimmed by 1 base and V by 3 bases; bases with no gene match: 3. Germline CDR1 SGHVS, CDR2 FNYEAQ. CDR3 loop: CASSLIAGSYNEQFF. The CDR3 DNA reads as TGTGCCAGCAGCTTGATAGCGGGTTCCTACAATGAGCAGTTCTTC.

This clone has just one count. V usage is TRBV18 and J usage is TRBJ2-5; D is ambiguous. V was pared by 3 bases and J by 0 bases, with 2 bases between. The germline V gene has CDR1 KGHSH and CDR2 LQKENI. The CDR3 is 12 amino acids. In nucleotides, the CDR3 is TGTGCCAGCTCACCCTACCAAGAGACCCAGTACTTC. This translates into CASSPYQETQYF.

This rearrangement joins TRBV7-2 to TRBJ1-5; TRBD1 is a possible D gene (6 bases). Germline CDR1 reads SGHTA; CDR2 reads FQGNSA. CDR3 length: 15 amino acids. The CDR3 sequence: CAVTQGGDPRQPQHF. CDR3 nucleotides: TGTGCGGTCACACAAGGGGGGGATCCGCGTCAGCCCCAGCATTTT.

V usage is TRBV6-5 and J usage is TRBJ2-7; D might be TRBD2 (6 bases). Germline V gene lookup returns CDR1 MNHEY and CDR2 SVGAGI. Trimming cost V 5 bases and J 2 bases, with 10 bases left between them. CDR3 length equals 13 residues. The CDR3 reads CASSPGTPYEQYF. CDR3 in DNA: TGTGCCAGCAGTCCCGGGACTCCCTACGAGCAGTACTTC.